These 6 T cell receptor beta chains share one sample of origin, sequenced in a study of blood T cell repertoires in COVID-19. Some clones are missing from TCRdb's copy, which holds only in-frame ones; the method was immunoSEQ multiplex PCR. The table records about 480,000 clones, 85% to 90% of them present only once. Sequencing was carried out using peripheral blood. Every receptor here comes from a man aged 18 to 30 with COVID-19, enrolled during active disease.

J is TRBJ1-1 and V is TRBV19; no clear D. V lost 7 bases to trimming and J lost 0 bases, with 9 bases between them. Germline V lookup: CDR1 LNHDA, CDR2 SQIVND (reference sequence). The CDR3 consists of 13 residues. The CDR3 sequence: CASTPSLNTEAFF. CDR3 bases: TGTGCCAGTACGCCCAGTTTGAACACTGAAGCTTTCTTT.

The rearrangement joins TRBV2 to TRBJ2-1; 8 bases match TRBD2. V shed 7 bases, J shed 9 bases, and the junction held 14 bases outside the gene matches. This CDR3 has 15 residues. Germline values: CDR1 SNHLY, CDR2 FYNNEI. Written as DNA, the CDR3 is TGTGCCAGCACCGGTACGGGGGGGAATGTAGGTGAGCAGTTCTTC. This sequence encodes CASTGTGGNVGEQFF.

The chain is built from TRBV5-1 and TRBJ1-1; D is ambiguous. The V gene's germline CDR1 is SGHRS and CDR2 YFSETQ. CDR3 length: 14 amino acids. V was cut by 5 bases and J by 1 base, with 12 bases left in between. CDR3: CASRLTYQNTEAFF. Here the CDR3 DNA reads TGCGCCAGCAGACTGACTTATCAGAACACTGAAGCTTTCTTT.

This chain uses TRBV4-1 with TRBJ2-7, with D maybe TRBD2 (5 bases). Germline CDR1 MGHRA, CDR2 YSYEKL. The CDR3 is made up of 13 amino acids. The V gene lost 3 bases and the J gene lost 3 bases, with 9 bases spanning the gap. The CDR3 here is CASSHEGLYEQYF. CDR3 in DNA: TGCGCCAGCAGCCACGAGGGCCTCTACGAGCAGTACTTC.

This chain joins TRBV7-3 and TRBJ1-1; D ambiguous. V was shortened by 2 bases and J by 5 bases, with 9 bases between the two germline ends. Germline V lookup: CDR1 SGHTA, CDR2 FQGTGA. The CDR3 runs to 13 residues. For the CDR3, the DNA is TGTGCCAGCAGCTTATCGCGGCTAACTGAAGCTTTCTTT. Its protein is CASSLSRLTEAFF.

The chain employs TRBV19 and TRBJ2-7; unclear D gene. CDR3 size: 12 residues. V was clipped by 6 bases and J by 0 bases, with 6 bases between them. The germline V gene has CDR1 LNHDA and CDR2 SQIVND (reference sequence). CDR3 loop: CASSTDSYEQYF. The DNA for the CDR3 is TGTGCCAGTAGCACAGACTCCTACGAGCAGTACTTC.